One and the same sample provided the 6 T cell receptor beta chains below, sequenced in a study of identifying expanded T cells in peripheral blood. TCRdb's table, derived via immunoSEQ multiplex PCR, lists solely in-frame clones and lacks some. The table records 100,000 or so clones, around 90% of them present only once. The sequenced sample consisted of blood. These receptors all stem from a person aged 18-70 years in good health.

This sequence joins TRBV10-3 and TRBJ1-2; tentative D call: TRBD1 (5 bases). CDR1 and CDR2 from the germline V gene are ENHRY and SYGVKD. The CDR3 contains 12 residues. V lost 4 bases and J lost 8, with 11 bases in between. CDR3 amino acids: CAISAVGGGYTF. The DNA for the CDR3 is TGTGCCATCAGTGCTGTCGGGGGAGGCTACACCTTC.

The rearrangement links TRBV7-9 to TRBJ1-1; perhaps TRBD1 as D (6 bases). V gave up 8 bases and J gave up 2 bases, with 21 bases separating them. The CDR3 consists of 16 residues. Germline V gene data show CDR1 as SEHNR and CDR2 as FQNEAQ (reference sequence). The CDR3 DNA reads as TGTGCCAGCTCGGTATGGGGACAAAGGGGTAACACTGAAGCTTTCTTT. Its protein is CASSVWGQRGNTEAFF. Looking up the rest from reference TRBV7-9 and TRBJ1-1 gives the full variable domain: DTGVSQNPRHKITKRGQNVTFRCDPISEHNRLYWYRQTLGQGPEFLTYFQNEAQLEKSRLLSDRFSAERPKGSFSTLEIQRTEQGDSAMYLCASSVWGQRGNTEAFFGQGTRLTVV.

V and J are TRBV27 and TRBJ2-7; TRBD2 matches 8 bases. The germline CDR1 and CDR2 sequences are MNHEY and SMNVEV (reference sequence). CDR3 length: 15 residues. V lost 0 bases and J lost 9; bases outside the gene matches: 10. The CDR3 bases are TGTGCCAGCAGTTTATCGAGGACTAGCCTCCAAGGGCAGTACTTC. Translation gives CASSLSRTSLQGQYF.

CDR3 nucleotide sequence: TGTGCCAGCAGTTACTGGAGAAGTACTGAAAAACTGTTTTTT. Its translation: CASSYWRSTEKLFF. This chain connects TRBV6-5 to TRBJ1-4; no clear D gene. V lost 1 base, J lost 7 bases, and 10 bases lay in between. The V gene's germline CDR1 is MNHEY and CDR2 SVGAGI. CDR3 size: 14 residues.

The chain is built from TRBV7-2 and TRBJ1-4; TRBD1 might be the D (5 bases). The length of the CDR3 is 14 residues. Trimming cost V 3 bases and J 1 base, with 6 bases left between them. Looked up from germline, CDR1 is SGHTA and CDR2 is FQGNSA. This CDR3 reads CASSFRVTNEKLFF. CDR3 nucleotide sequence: TGTGCCAGCAGCTTCAGGGTAACTAATGAAAAACTGTTTTTT.

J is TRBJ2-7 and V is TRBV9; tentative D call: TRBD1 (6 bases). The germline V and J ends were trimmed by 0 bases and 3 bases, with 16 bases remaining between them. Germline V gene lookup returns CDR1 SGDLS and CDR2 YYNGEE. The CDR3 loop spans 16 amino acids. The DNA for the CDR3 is TGTGCCAGCAGCGTAGACCCTACAGGGAAAGGCTACGAGCAGTACTTC. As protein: CASSVDPTGKGYEQYF.